What follows are 29 T cell receptor beta chains derived from one specimen sequenced in a study of blood T cell repertoires in COVID-19. Some clones are missing from TCRdb's copy, which holds only in-frame ones; the method was immunoSEQ multiplex PCR. The data hold 200,000 to 250,000 clones, with roughly 80% observed a single time. Sequences were obtained from peripheral blood. The receptors come from a woman aged 18-29 years with acute or convalescent COVID-19.

This chain links TRBV25-1 with TRBJ2-1, with TRBD1 matching over 7 bases. Germline assignment: CDR1 MGHDK and CDR2 SYGVNS. The CDR3 length is 15 residues. V shed 8 bases and J 0 bases; nucleotides not matched to a gene: 7. DNA of the CDR3: TGTGCCAGCGAGGACAGGCTATACTCCTACAATGAGCAGTTCTTC. As protein: CASEDRLYSYNEQFF.

The CDR3 is CASIDPGQMNTEAFF. In DNA, the CDR3 is TGTGCCAGCATTGACCCGGGACAGATGAACACTGAAGCTTTCTTT. The chain combines TRBV2 with TRBJ1-1; 7 bases match TRBD1. CDR1 SNHLY and CDR2 FYNNEI come from the germline V gene. This CDR3 contains 15 residues. J gave up 0 bases and V 7 bases, and 8 bases lay outside the gene matches.

The chain joins TRBV2 to TRBJ1-5, with 12 bases that match TRBD1. The germline V gene has CDR1 SNHLY and CDR2 FYNNEI. This CDR3 comprises 16 residues. V lost 4 bases to trimming and J lost 3 bases; unmatched junction nucleotides: 4. CDR3 DNA sequence: TGTGCCAGCAGTGTGTGGGACAGGGGGCTCAATCAGCCCCAGCATTTT. Translated: CASSVWDRGLNQPQHF.

This clone occurred once. The chain combines TRBV18 with TRBJ1-1, with 8 bases lining up with TRBD1. This CDR3 region has 15 residues. Germline CDR1 reads KGHSH; CDR2 reads LQKENI. J lost 4 bases, V lost 5 bases, and 9 bases had no gene match. CDR3 in DNA: TGTGCCAGCTCAGGGACAACAGGGGGGAGCACTGAAGCTTTCTTT. Its protein is CASSGTTGGSTEAFF. The whole variable domain, filled in from reference TRBV18 and TRBJ1-1, reads NAGVMQNPRHLVRRRGQEARLRCSPMKGHSHVYWYRQLPEEGLKFMVYLQKENIIDESGMPKERFSAEFPKEGPSILRIQQVVRGDSAAYFCASSGTTGGSTEAFFGQGTRLTVV.

The gene calls are TRBV10-3 and TRBJ2-7; 7 bases agree with TRBD2. The CDR3 covers 14 residues. The V segment lost 6 bases and the J segment 3 bases; nucleotides outside the gene matches: 8. From germline, CDR1 is ENHRY and CDR2 SYGVKD. CDR3 loop: CAISAGTTRYEQYF. The DNA for the CDR3 is TGTGCCATCAGCGCCGGGACTACCCGCTACGAGCAGTACTTC.

The V gene is TRBV11-2, the J gene TRBJ2-5, with 9 bases aligning to TRBD2. Trimming removed 1 base from V and 3 bases from J; junction bases left unmatched: 3. This CDR3 is built from 15 residues. The V gene's germline CDR1 is SGHAT and CDR2 FQNNGV. CDR3 loop: CASSLGTSAKETQYF. CDR3 DNA: TGTGCCAGCAGCTTAGGGACTAGCGCTAAAGAGACCCAGTACTTC.

The chain is built from TRBV11-2 and TRBJ2-7; 9 bases match TRBD1. The length of the CDR3 is 17 residues. Germline V lookup: CDR1 SGHAT, CDR2 FQNNGV. The V segment lost 1 base and the J segment 4 bases; nucleotides outside the gene matches: 11. For the CDR3, the DNA is TGTGCCAGCAGCTTAGGTGTAGTGGGACAGGGAGAGTACGAGCAGTACTTC. Amino acid sequence: CASSLGVVGQGEYEQYF.

V gene TRBV21-1 combines with J gene TRBJ1-1; the table assigns TRBD1, which was not confirmed against the DNA. TRBV21-1 is shown as a pseudogene. The CDR3 length is 15 residues. The CDR3 nucleotides are TGTGCCAGCAGCACCGGGACCCCCAGGGGGACTGAAGCTTTCTTT. It codes for CASSTGTPRGTEAFF.

The chain employs TRBV10-1 and TRBJ2-7; 9 nucleotides line up with TRBD1. The germline CDR1 and CDR2 sequences are WNHNN and SYGVQD (reference sequence). The junction had 12 bases not matched to a gene; V was cut back by 7 bases and J by 5 bases. The CDR3 is 15 amino acids. The CDR3 bases are TGCGCCAGCACCAGCCTCCACAGGGGGCTAGACGAGCAGTACTTC. It specifies CASTSLHRGLDEQYF.

This clone was seen more than once but under ten times. The chain couples TRBV6-2 or TRBV6-3 to TRBJ1-5, with D tentatively TRBD1 (5 bases). The CDR3 runs 15 residues. V shed 3 bases and J shed 2 bases, with 11 bases lying between them. CDR1 MNHEY and CDR2 SVGEGT come from the germline V gene. Here the CDR3 reads CASSYWTFGNQPQHF. The CDR3 bases are TGTGCCAGCAGTTATTGGACATTCGGCAATCAGCCCCAGCATTTT.

The chain carries TRBV18 and TRBJ1-5; unclear D gene. CDR3 length: 15 residues. Deletions cut 10 bases from V and 0 bases from J, with 16 bases between. CDR1 is KGHSH, CDR2 LQKENI, per germline. In nucleotides, the CDR3 is TGTGCCACCCGAATGGACGGGGTTAGCAATCAGCCCCAGCATTTT. This encodes CATRMDGVSNQPQHF.

J is TRBJ2-1 and V is TRBV29-1; TRBD2 aligns across 10 bases. J gave up 5 bases and V 1 base, and 11 bases lay outside the gene matches. This CDR3 has 17 amino acids. The germline gives CDR1 SQVTM, CDR2 ANQGSEA. CDR3 in DNA: TGCAGCGTTGAAGGCAACCCTGCTAGCGGGGGACACAATGAGCAGTTCTTC. It encodes CSVEGNPASGGHNEQFF.

This chain uses TRBV10-3 with TRBJ2-3; 14 bases are shared with TRBD2. In germline, CDR1 is ENHRY, CDR2 SYGVKD. V lost 5 bases, J lost 5 bases, and 15 bases stayed unmatched. CDR3 length: 19 residues. CDR3 DNA sequence: TGTGCCATCAGTAACGGACTAGCGGGAGGTCCGGGGGGGAGAGATACGCAGTATTTT. This codes for CAISNGLAGGPGGRDTQYF.

This chain links TRBV10-3 with TRBJ2-5; TRBD2 might be the D (7 bases). Trimming stripped 4 bases from V and 5 bases from J, with 23 bases between. Germline lookup yields CDR1 ENHRY and CDR2 SYGVKD. This CDR3 spans 17 amino acids. The CDR3 here is CAISAQAGEGSVETQYF. The CDR3 DNA reads TGTGCCATCAGTGCCCAAGCAGGGGAGGGTTCGGTTGAGACCCAGTACTTC.

This chain connects TRBV14 to TRBJ2-5; possible D gene TRBD2, 7 bases. V gave up 2 bases and J gave up 4 bases, with 17 bases separating them. The CDR3 spans 16 residues. Germline lookup yields CDR1 SGHDN and CDR2 FVKESK. The CDR3 sequence is CASSQFRGARVETQYF. CDR3 bases: TGTGCCAGCAGCCAATTTCGGGGGGCGCGGGTAGAGACCCAGTACTTC.

The J gene is TRBJ2-6, the V gene TRBV30; TRBD1 agrees at 7 bases. This CDR3 spans 15 amino acids. Trimming removed 5 bases from V and 2 bases from J; junction bases left unmatched: 6. Germline V CDR1 and CDR2: GTSNPN, SVGIG (reference sequence). CDR3 DNA sequence: TGTGCCTGGGGAAGACAGGGTACTGGGGCCAACGTCCTGACTTTC. Its translation: CAWGRQGTGANVLTF.

This clone was picked up a small number of times. The rearrangement links TRBV12-5 to TRBJ2-2; D might be TRBD1 (5 bases). Germline V gene lookup returns CDR1 LGHNT and CDR2 FRNRAP. CDR3 length: 16 amino acids. V was pared by 5 bases and J by 0 bases, with 13 bases between. The CDR3 here is CASGEQRTSNTGELFF. Here the CDR3 DNA reads TGTGCTAGTGGTGAGCAGAGGACATCGAACACCGGGGAGCTGTTTTTT.

This clone showed up just a few times. The chain recombines TRBV3-1 (or the pseudogene TRBV3-2) with TRBJ1-3; 7 bases map to TRBD1. The germline V gene encodes CDR1 LGHDT and CDR2 YNNKEL (reference sequence). There are 16 residues in the CDR3. With V trimmed by 2 bases and J by 1 base, 5 bases remained unmatched. CDR3 loop: CASSQWQGVSGNTIYF. As DNA, the CDR3 is TGTGCCAGCAGCCAATGGCAGGGGGTATCTGGAAACACCATATATTTT.

This sequence joins TRBV27 and TRBJ1-4; 7 nucleotides agree with TRBD1. The CDR3 has 15 amino acids. The V and J ends lost 3 bases and 8 bases, in that order; junction bases with no gene match: 9. Germline V gene data show CDR1 as MNHEY and CDR2 as SMNVEV (reference sequence). The CDR3 coding sequence is TGTGCCAGCAGTTTCCAGGGGGAAGTGAGCGAAAAACTGTTTTTT. It is translated as CASSFQGEVSEKLFF.

CDR3 DNA sequence: TGTGCCAGCAGTGAAGAGGCAGGGGTGAACACTGAAGCTTTCTTT. Its translation: CASSEEAGVNTEAFF. The chain couples TRBV2 to TRBJ1-1; D may be TRBD1 (6 bases). V lost 1 base and J lost 0, with 9 bases in between. Germline V gives CDR1 SNHLY, CDR2 FYNNEI. This CDR3 is 15 amino acids long. Full variable domain (missing parts from reference TRBV2 and TRBJ1-1): EPEVTQTPSHQVTQMGQEVILRCVPISNHLYFYWYRQILGQKVEFLVSFYNNEISEKSEIFDDQFSVERPDGSNFTLKIRSTKLEDSAMYFCASSEEAGVNTEAFFGQGTRLTVV.

The CDR3 region has the DNA TGTGCCAGCAGCCGACTAGCGGGAGATACAACCTACGAGCAGTACTTC. It specifies CASSRLAGDTTYEQYF. The chain links TRBV27 to TRBJ2-7, with 12 bases identical to TRBD2. Per germline, CDR1 MNHEY and CDR2 SMNVEV (reference sequence). The CDR3 contains 16 residues. V dropped 6 bases and J dropped 2; count of bases not matched to a gene: 8.

Remarks on this clone: Being one base from a much bigger clone, this may be a read error. V usage is TRBV7-2 and J usage is TRBJ2-7, with 12 nucleotides matching TRBD2. V was clipped by 5 bases and J by 1 base; unmatched bases: 3. The CDR3 loop spans 15 amino acids. Germline V gene lookup returns CDR1 SGHTA and CDR2 FQGNSA. In nucleotides, the CDR3 is TGTGCCAGCAGCACCGGACTAGCGGGATCCTACGAGCAGTACTTC. Translated, it gives CASSTGLAGSYEQYF. Full variable domain (missing parts from reference TRBV7-2 and TRBJ2-7): GAGVSQSPSNKVTEKGKDVELRCDPISGHTALYWYRQSLGQGLEFLIYFQGNSAPDKSGLPSDRFSAERTGGSVSTLTIQRTQQEDSAVYLCASSTGLAGSYEQYFGPGTRLTVT.

The chain joins TRBV5-1 to TRBJ1-2; D ambiguous. The CDR3 is made up of 13 amino acids. CDR1 and CDR2 from the germline V gene are SGHRS and YFSETQ. Trimming took 1 base from V and 1 from J, leaving 5 bases between them. CDR3 region: CASSLTVNYGYTF. The CDR3 DNA sequence: TGCGCCAGCAGCTTGACAGTTAACTATGGCTACACCTTC.

The rearrangement joins TRBV11-2 to TRBJ1-1; TRBD1 matches 8 bases. The CDR3 contains 14 residues. After removal of 5 bases from V and 1 base from J, the junction contained 3 bases not matched to a gene. From germline, CDR1 is SGHAT and CDR2 FQNNGV. The CDR3 is CASSVQGGNTEAFF. The CDR3 nucleotides read TGTGCCAGCAGCGTACAGGGGGGGAACACTGAAGCTTTCTTT.

About this clone: The same CDR3 can be traced to other DNA sequences in this sample. For the CDR3, the DNA is TGTGCCAGTACCCCGACAGGATCGTCGTACAATGAGCAGTTCTTC. Translated, it gives CASTPTGSSYNEQFF. J is TRBJ2-1 and V is TRBV19, with D possibly being TRBD1 (6 bases). V shed 7 bases and J shed 4 bases, with 17 bases lying between them. The CDR3 totals 15 residues. The germline V gene encodes CDR1 LNHDA and CDR2 SQIVND (reference sequence). Supplemented by reference TRBV19 and TRBJ2-1, the full variable domain reads DGGITQSPKYLFRKEGQNVTLSCEQNLNHDAMYWYRQDPGQGLRLIYYSQIVNDFQKGDIAEGYSVSREKKESFPLTVTSAQKNPTAFYLCASTPTGSSYNEQFFGPGTRLTVL.

V gene TRBV5-1 combines with J gene TRBJ1-6; TRBD1 matches 10 bases. The CDR3 runs to 14 residues. The V and J ends lost 4 bases and 9 bases, in that order; junction bases with no gene match: 4. CDR1 is SGHRS, CDR2 YFSETQ, per germline. The CDR3 coding sequence is TGCGCCAGCAGCCCAGGACAGGGGGGTTCACCCCTCCACTTT. The encoded protein is CASSPGQGGSPLHF.

The chain's CDR3 is CASKGLADSYEQYF. The CDR3 DNA follows: TGCGCCAGCAAGGGACTAGCGGACTCCTACGAGCAGTACTTC. This chain connects TRBV10-2 to TRBJ2-7; 11 bases line up with TRBD2. CDR3 length: 14 amino acids. J was trimmed by 0 bases and V by 7 bases; bases with no gene match: 2. Germline lookup yields CDR1 WSHSY and CDR2 SAAADI.

The chain employs TRBV28 and TRBJ1-1, with 11 bases aligning to TRBD1. The germline V gene encodes CDR1 MDHEN and CDR2 SYDVKM. The CDR3 is 15 residues long. V shed 5 bases, J shed 5 bases, and the junction held 7 bases outside the gene matches. As DNA, the CDR3 is TGTGCCAGCAGTCCAGGACAGGGGGCATGGACTGAAGCTTTCTTT. This codes for CASSPGQGAWTEAFF.

This clone appeared once. The J gene is TRBJ1-5, the V gene TRBV15; unclear D gene. Trimming took off 1 base at V and 2 bases at J, with 12 bases between the two ends. Germline V gene sequence: CDR1 LNHNV, CDR2 YYDKDF (reference sequence). The CDR3 runs 16 residues. The CDR3 coding sequence is TGTGCCACCAGCAGAGTAGGCGCAGGTGGCAATCAGCCCCAGCATTTT. Its protein is CATSRVGAGGNQPQHF.